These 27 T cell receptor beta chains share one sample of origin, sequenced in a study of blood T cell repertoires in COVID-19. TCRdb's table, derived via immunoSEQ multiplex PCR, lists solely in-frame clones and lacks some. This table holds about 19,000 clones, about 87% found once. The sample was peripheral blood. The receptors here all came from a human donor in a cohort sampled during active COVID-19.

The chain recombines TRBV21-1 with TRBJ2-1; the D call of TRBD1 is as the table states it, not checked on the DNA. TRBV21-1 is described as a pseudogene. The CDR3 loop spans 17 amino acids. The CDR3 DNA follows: TGTGCCAGCAGCAAAGGAGACAGGACCAACTCCTACAATGAGCAGTTCTTC. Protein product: CASSKGDRTNSYNEQFF.

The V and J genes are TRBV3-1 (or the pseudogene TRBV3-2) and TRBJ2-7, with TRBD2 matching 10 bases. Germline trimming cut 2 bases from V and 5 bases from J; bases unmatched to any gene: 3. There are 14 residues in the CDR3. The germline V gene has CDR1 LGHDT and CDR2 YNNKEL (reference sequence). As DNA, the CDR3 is TGTGCCAGCAGCCAACTAGCGGGAGCTAACGAGCAGTACTTC. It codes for CASSQLAGANEQYF.

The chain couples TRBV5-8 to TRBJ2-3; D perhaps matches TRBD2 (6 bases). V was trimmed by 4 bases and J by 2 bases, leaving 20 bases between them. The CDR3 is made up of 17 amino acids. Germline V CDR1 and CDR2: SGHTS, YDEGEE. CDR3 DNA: TGTGCCAGCAGCCCGGGGGTCGGCGGGCCTTACACAGATACGCAGTATTTT. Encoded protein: CASSPGVGGPYTDTQYF.

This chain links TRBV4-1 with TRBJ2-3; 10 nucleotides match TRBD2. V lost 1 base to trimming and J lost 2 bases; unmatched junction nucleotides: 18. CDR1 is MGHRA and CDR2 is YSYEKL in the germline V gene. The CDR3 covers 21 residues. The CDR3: CASSQAPNLAGVPLNTDTQYF. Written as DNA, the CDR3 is TGCGCCAGCAGCCAAGCACCTAACCTAGCGGGAGTTCCCCTCAACACAGATACGCAGTATTTT.

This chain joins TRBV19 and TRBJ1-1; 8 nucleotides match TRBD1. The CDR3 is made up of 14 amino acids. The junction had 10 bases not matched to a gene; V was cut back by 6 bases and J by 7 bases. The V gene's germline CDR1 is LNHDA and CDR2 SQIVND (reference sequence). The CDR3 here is CASSSRGHWDEAFF. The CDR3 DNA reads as TGTGCCAGTAGCTCCAGGGGGCATTGGGATGAAGCTTTCTTT.

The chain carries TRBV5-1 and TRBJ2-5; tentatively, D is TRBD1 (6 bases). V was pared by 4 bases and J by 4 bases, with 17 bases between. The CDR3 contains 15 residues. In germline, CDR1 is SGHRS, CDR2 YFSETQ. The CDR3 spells CASSTGTLGRETQYF. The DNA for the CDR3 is TGCGCCAGCAGCACCGGGACACTAGGGAGAGAGACCCAGTACTTC.

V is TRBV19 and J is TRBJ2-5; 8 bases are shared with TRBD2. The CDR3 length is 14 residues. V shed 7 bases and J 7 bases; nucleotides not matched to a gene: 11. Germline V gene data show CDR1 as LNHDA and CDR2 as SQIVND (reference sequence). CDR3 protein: CASTTAGVAGTQYF. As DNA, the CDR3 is TGTGCCAGTACCACAGCGGGAGTAGCAGGGACCCAGTACTTC.

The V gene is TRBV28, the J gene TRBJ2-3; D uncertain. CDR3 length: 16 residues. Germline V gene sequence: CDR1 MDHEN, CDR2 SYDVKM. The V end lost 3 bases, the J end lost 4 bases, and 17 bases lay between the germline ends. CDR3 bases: TGTGCCAGCAGTTTCCGTATCCCCCCCCGGGCAGATACGCAGTATTTT. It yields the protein CASSFRIPPRADTQYF.

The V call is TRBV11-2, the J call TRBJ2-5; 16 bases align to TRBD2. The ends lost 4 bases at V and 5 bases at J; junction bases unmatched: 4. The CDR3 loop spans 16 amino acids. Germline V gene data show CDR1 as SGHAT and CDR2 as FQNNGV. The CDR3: CASSSTGLAGGETQYF. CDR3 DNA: TGTGCCAGCAGCTCTACGGGACTAGCGGGAGGGGAGACCCAGTACTTC.

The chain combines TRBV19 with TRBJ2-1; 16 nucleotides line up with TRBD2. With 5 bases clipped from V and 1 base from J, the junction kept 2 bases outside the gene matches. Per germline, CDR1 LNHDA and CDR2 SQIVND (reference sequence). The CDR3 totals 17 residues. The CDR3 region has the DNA TGTGCCAGTAGTGGGACTAGCGGGAGGGATTCCTACAATGAGCAGTTCTTC. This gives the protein CASSGTSGRDSYNEQFF.

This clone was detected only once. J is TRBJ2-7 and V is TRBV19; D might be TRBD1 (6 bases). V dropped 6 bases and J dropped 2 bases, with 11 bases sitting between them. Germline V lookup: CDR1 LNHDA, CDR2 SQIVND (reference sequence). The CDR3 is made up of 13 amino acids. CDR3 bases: TGTGCCAGTAGACCTACAGGGACCTACGAGCAGTACTTC. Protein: CASRPTGTYEQYF.

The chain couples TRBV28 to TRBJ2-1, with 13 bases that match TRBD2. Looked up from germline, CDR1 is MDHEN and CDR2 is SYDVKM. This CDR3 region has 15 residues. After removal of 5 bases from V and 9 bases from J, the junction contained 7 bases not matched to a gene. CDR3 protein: CASSAPGLAGIEQFF. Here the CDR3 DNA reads TGTGCCAGCAGTGCACCGGGACTAGCGGGAATTGAGCAGTTCTTC.

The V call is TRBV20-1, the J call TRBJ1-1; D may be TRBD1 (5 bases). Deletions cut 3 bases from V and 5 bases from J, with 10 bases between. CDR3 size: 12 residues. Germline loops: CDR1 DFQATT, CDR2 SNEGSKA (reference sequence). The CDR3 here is CSASKGRTEAFF. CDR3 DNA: TGCAGTGCTAGTAAGGGGCGGACTGAAGCTTTCTTT.

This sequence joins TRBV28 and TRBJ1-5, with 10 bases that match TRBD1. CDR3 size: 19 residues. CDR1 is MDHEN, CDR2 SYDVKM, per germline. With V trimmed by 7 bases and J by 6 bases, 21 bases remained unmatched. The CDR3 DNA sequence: TGTGCCAGCACCCACCTCATCTTCCGGGACAGGGGTCTCCGTCAGCCCCAGCATTTT. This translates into CASTHLIFRDRGLRQPQHF.

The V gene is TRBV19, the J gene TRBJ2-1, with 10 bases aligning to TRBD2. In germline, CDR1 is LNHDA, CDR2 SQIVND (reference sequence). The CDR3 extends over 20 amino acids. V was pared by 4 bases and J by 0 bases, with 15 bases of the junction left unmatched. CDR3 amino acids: CASSTLRLAGERGSYNEQFF. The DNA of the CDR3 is TGTGCCAGTAGTACCCTCCGGCTAGCGGGAGAACGGGGCTCCTACAATGAGCAGTTCTTC.

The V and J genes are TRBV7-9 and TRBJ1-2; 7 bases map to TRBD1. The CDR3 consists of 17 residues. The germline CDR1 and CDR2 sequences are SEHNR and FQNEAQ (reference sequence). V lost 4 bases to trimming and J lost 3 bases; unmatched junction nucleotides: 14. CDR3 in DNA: TGTGCCAGCAGCTCCGGCCGGGACAGAGCTTTAGACTATGGCTACACCTTC. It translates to CASSSGRDRALDYGYTF.

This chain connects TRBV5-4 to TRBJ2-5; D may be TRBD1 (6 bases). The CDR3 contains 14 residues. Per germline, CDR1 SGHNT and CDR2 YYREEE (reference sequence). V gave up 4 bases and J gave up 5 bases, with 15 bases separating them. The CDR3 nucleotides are TGTGCCAGCAGCCCCCGGCGAGGGGGTGAGACCCAGTACTTC. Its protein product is CASSPRRGGETQYF.

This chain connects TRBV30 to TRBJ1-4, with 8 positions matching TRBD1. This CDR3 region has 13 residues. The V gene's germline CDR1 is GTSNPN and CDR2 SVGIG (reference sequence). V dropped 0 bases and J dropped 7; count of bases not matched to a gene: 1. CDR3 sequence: CAWSVQGAEKLFF. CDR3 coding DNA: TGTGCCTGGAGTGTCCAGGGGGCTGAAAAACTGTTTTTT.

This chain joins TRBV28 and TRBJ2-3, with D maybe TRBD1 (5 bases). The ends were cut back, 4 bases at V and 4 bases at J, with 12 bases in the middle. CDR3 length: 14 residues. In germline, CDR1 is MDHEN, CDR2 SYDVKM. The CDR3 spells CASSSVGLADTQYF. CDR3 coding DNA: TGTGCCAGCAGTTCCGTGGGGCTGGCAGATACGCAGTATTTT.

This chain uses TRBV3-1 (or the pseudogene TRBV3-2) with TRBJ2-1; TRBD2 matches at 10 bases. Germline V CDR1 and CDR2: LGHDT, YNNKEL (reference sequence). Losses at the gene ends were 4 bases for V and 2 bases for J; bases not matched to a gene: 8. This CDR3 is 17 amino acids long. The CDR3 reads CASSPLTSGHTYNEQFF. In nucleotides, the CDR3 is TGTGCCAGCAGCCCCCTGACTAGCGGGCATACCTACAATGAGCAGTTCTTC.

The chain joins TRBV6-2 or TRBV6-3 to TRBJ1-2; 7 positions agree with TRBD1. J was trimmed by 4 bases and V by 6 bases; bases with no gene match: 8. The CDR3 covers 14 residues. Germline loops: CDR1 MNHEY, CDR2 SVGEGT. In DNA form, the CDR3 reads TGTGCCAGCAGCCCGGGGACAGCAACCTATGGCTACACCTTC. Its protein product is CASSPGTATYGYTF.

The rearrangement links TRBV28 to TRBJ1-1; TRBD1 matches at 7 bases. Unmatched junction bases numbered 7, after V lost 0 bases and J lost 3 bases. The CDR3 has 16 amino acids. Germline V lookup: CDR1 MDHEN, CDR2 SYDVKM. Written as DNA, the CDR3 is TGTGCCAGCAGTTTATGGCCGACAGGGTTGGACACTGAAGCTTTCTTT. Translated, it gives CASSLWPTGLDTEAFF. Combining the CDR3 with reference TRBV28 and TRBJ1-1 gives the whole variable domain DVKVTQSSRYLVKRTGEKVFLECVQDMDHENMFWYRQDPGLGLRLIYFSYDVKMKEKGDIPEGYSVSREKKERFSLILESASTNQTSMYLCASSLWPTGLDTEAFFGQGTRLTVV.

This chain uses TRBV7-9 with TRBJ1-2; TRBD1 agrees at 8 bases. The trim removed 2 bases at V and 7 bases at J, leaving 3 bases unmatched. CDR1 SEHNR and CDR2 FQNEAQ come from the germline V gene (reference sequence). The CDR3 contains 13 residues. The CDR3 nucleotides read TGTGCCAGCAGCTTACAGACAGGGGCTGGCTACACCTTC. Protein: CASSLQTGAGYTF.

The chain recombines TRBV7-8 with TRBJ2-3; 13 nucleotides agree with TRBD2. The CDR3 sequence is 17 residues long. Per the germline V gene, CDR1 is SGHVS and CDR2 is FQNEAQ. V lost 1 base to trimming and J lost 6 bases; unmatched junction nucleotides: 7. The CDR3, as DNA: TGTGCCAGCAGCTTAGGGACTAGCGGGAGTCTAAAGGATACGCAGTATTTT. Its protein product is CASSLGTSGSLKDTQYF.

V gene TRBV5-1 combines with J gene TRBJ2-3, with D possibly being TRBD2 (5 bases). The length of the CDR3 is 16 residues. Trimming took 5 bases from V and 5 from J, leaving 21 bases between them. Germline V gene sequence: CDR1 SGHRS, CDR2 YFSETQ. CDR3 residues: CASRMGAQSDLDTQYF. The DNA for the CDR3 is TGCGCCAGCAGAATGGGAGCCCAGTCCGATTTAGATACGCAGTATTTT.

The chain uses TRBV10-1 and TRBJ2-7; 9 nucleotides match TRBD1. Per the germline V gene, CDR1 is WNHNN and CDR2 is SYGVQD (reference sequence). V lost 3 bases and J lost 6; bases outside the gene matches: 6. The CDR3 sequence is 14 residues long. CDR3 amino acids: CASSEPGQGIEQYF. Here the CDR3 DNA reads TGCGCCAGCAGTGAACCGGGACAGGGAATCGAGCAGTACTTC.

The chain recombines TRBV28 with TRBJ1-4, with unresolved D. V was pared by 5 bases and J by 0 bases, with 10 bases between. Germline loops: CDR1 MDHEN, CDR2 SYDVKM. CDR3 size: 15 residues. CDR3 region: CASSSQIATNEKLFF. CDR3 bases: TGTGCCAGCAGTAGTCAGATTGCAACTAATGAAAAACTGTTTTTT.